These T cell receptor beta chains were read from a single sample in a study of T cells in Graves' hyperthyroidism and ophthalmopathy. One entry per CDR3 protein, called by TCRdb with MiXCR from the multiplex PCR reads. Altogether 600,000 to 750,000 distinct CDR3 sequences are present, roughly 17% being singletons, with the ten largest covering less than 20%. The specimen sequenced was blood. The receptors stem from a man aged 45-65 years with Graves' hyperthyroidism. Both conserved end residues are part of each CDR3. Fields, in order: D gene, clone size, J gene, CDR3 length, V gene, CDR3 DNA, CDR3 protein. D genes are given only for firm matches. Clone size is not always given. Where it is, it says once, few, many or a class for expanded clones.

-	few	TRBJ1-2	12	TRBV29-1	TGCAGCGTTCCGGGACGGATCTATGGCTACACCTTC	CSVPGRIYGYTF
TRBD2	many	TRBJ2-5	19	TRBV11-2	TGTGCCAGCAGCTTACCTCGCGGACTAGCGGGAGGGCCGGGAGAGACCCAGTACTTC	CASSLPRGLAGGPGETQYF
-	few	TRBJ2-3	16	TRBV9	TGTGCCAGCAGCGTGGCAAGCGGTTATAGCACAGATACGCAGTATTTT	CASSVASGYSTDTQYF
-	many	TRBJ2-7	18	TRBV3-1	TGTGCCAGCAGCCAAGATTGGAGCAGACCACCCCCCTACTACGAGCAGTACTTC	CASSQDWSRPPPYYEQYF
-	-	TRBJ2-7	15	TRBV2	TGTGCCAGCAGTGAGTTTAGCGGTCTCACCTACGAGCAGTACTTC	CASSEFSGLTYEQYF
TRBD2	few	TRBJ2-7	15	TRBV3-1	TGTGCCAGCAGCCAAACACTAGCGGGAGCCTACGAGCAGTACTTC	CASSQTLAGAYEQYF
-	once	TRBJ1-2	15	TRBV18	TGTGCCAGCTCACCACGACAGGTCTTAGACTATGGCTACACCTTC	CASSPRQVLDYGYTF
TRBD2	many	TRBJ2-1	15	TRBV10-3	TGTGCCATCATGAGGTCTAGCGGGAGTGGGGATGAGCAGTTCTTC	CAIMRSSGSGDEQFF
-	many	TRBJ1-1	14	TRBV24-1	TGTGCCACCAGTGATTCGGGCCTGAACACTGAAGCTTTCTTT	CATSDSGLNTEAFF
TRBD2	few	TRBJ2-7	21	TRBV7-3	TGTGCCAGCAGCTCCCAAATTACGGTAGGACTAGCGGGAGGGCACATCGACGAGCAGTACTTC	CASSSQITVGLAGGHIDEQYF
-	few	TRBJ2-7	16	TRBV24-1	TGTGCCACCAGTGATTCGGGGGCCCCTGGACCTTACGAGCAGTACTTC	CATSDSGAPGPYEQYF
-	many	TRBJ2-7	12	TRBV28	TGTGCCAGCACCCCGGGGAACTACGAGCAGTACTTC	CASTPGNYEQYF
-	few	TRBJ2-1	13	TRBV19	TGTGCCAGTAGAGAGATTTTATACAATGAGCAGTTCTTC	CASREILYNEQFF
-	many	TRBJ2-7	13	TRBV10-3	TGTGCCATCAGGGCTCTCGAAACCTACGAGCAGTACTTC	CAIRALETYEQYF
TRBD1	-	TRBJ2-7	15	TRBV7-3	TGTGCCAGCAGCTTCGACAGGGGGCTTGCCTACGAGCAGTACTTC	CASSFDRGLAYEQYF
-	many	TRBJ2-1	12	TRBV6-2/TRBV6-3	TGTGCCAGCAGTTCCCAGGGGCGTGAGCAGTTCTTC	CASSSQGREQFF
-	-	TRBJ1-6	15	TRBV30	TGTGCCTGGAGTGTAATTCAGGGCGGGCAGTCACCCCTCCACTTT	CAWSVIQGGQSPLHF
TRBD2	-	TRBJ2-5	17	TRBV7-8	TGTGCCAGCAGCCTTGGGACTAGCTATATGTACCAAGAGACCCAGTACTTC	CASSLGTSYMYQETQYF
-	many	TRBJ1-1	11	TRBV12-3/TRBV12-4	TGTGCCAGCAGCTCGGGAACTGAAGCTTTCTTT	CASSSGTEAFF
-	few	TRBJ1-4	15	TRBV2	TGTGCCAGCTCCCCTGAGGGGTCCTTCGATGAAAAACTGTTTTTT	CASSPEGSFDEKLFF
-	many	TRBJ2-7	12	TRBV3-1	TGTGCCAGCAGTGCCAGCCGTTACGAGCAGTACTTC	CASSASRYEQYF
-	few	TRBJ1-2	14	TRBV10-3	TGTGCCATCAGTGAGTCGGTCCTTTACGAGGGCTACACCTTC	CAISESVLYEGYTF
-	many	TRBJ2-6	13	TRBV27	TGTGCCAGCAGTTTGCGACCGGGTAGCGTCCTGACTTTC	CASSLRPGSVLTF
-	few	TRBJ1-2	13	TRBV5-6	TGTGCCAGCAGCTTGGAACAGGGACGTGGCTACACCTTC	CASSLEQGRGYTF
TRBD1	many	TRBJ1-5	18	TRBV28	TGTGCCAGCAGTTTTAGTAGGAGTCCGGGACAGGGGAATCAGCCCCAGCATTTT	CASSFSRSPGQGNQPQHF
-	-	TRBJ2-1	12	TRBV29-1	TGCAGCGTTGAAAATTGGAGCAATGAGCAGTTCTTC	CSVENWSNEQFF